This T cell receptor (beta chain) was sequenced during a study of blood T cells in healthy people across ages. Study-level points and caveats: Older individuals had lower TCR beta diversity per million T cells (the decline was roughly linear).

The CDR3 sequence is 13 residues long. The germline gives CDR1 SGHNT, CDR2 YENEEA. Trimming removed 4 bases from V and 3 bases from J, with 6 bases in between. The use of a sample-barcoded 5' primer and a J-beta primer mix characterized a second PCR of roughly 7 to 12 cycles. Tags on each cDNA molecule came from a template-switch adaptor with 12 random nucleotides. TCRdb re-called the 5' RACE reads through MiXCR, storing one row per CDR3 protein. The table has over 1,200,000 distinct CDR3 sequences, around 55% seen once. The donors, healthy Caucasians from Russia, were aged roughly 6 to 90. Every sample gave at least 5 micrograms of total RNA when it was extracted. About this clonotype: The antigen is not known.

The receptor's source is a man between 18 and 35 years old in good health. The sequenced sample was blood. The V and J genes are TRBV11-3 and TRBJ2-2, with D hard to call. CDR3 nucleotides: TGTGCCAGCAGCTCACGGGACACCGGGGAGCTGTTTTTT. This encodes CASSSRDTGELFF. Full variable domain (missing parts from reference TRBV11-3 and TRBJ2-2): EAGVVQSPRYKIIEKKQPVAFWCNPISGHNTLYWYLQNLGQGPELLIRYENEEAVDDSQLPKDRFSAERLKGVDSTLKIQPAELGDSAVYLCASSSRDTGELFFGEGSRLTVL.